This T cell receptor (beta chain) is from a study of blood T cells in healthy people across ages. About the study: Every two T cells gave about one barcoded beta molecule via template switching. Findings of the study overall: More naive CD4+ cells and higher diversity marked long-lived donors relative to aged donors.

There are a few counts of this clonotype. What it binds is unknown. They isolated at least 6.5 million PBMCs from each sample. Extraction of total RNA produced a minimum of 6 micrograms from each sample. Alongside a J-beta primer mix, a sample-barcoded 5' primer served in a second PCR lasting roughly 7 to 11 cycles. MiXCR, run by TCRdb on the 5' RACE reads, gives a single entry per CDR3 protein. Seen here are almost 800,000 distinct CDR3 sequences, 55% to 75% observed once, and the top ten hold over 20%. The CDR3 consists of 16 residues. Germline loops: CDR1 MGHRA, CDR2 YSYEKL. V lost 0 bases and J 2 bases, leaving 11 bases between the germline ends.

The genes are TRBV4-1 and TRBJ2-4, with unresolved D. Sequencing used blood. The source of this sequence is a man younger than 45 in good health. The CDR3 nucleotides are TGCGCCAGCAGCCAAGATGTCAGAGCGACCAAAAACATTCAGTACTTC. As protein: CASSQDVRATKNIQYF.